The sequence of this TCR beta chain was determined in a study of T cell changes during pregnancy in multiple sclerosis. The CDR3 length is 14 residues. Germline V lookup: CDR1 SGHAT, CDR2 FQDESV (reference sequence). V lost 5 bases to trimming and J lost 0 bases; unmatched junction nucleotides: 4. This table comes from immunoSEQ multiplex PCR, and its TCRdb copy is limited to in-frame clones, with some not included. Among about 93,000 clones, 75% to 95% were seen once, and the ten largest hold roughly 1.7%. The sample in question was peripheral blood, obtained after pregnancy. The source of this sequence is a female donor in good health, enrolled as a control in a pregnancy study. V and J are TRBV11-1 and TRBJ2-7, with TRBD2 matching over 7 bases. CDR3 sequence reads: CASSARLASYEQYF. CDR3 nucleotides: TGTGCCAGCAGCGCCCGACTAGCCTCCTACGAGCAGTACTTC.